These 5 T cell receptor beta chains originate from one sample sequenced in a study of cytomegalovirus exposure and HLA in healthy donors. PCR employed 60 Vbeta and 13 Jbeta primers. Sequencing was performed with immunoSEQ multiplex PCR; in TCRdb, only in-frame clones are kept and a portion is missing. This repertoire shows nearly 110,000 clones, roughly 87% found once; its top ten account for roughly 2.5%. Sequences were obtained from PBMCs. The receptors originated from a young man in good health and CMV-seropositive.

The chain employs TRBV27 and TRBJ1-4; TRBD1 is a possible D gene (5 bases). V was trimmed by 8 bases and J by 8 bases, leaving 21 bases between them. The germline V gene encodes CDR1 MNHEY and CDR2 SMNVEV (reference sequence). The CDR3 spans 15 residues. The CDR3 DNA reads TGTGCCAGCGGCCGAGACAGTTTAATAAGCGAAAAACTGTTTTTT. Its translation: CASGRDSLISEKLFF.

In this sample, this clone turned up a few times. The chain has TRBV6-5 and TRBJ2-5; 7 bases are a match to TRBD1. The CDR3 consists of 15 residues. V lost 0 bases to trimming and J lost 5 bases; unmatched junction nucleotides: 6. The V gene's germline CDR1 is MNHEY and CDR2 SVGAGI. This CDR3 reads CASSYSGRGWETQYF. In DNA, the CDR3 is TGTGCCAGCAGTTACTCCGGCAGGGGGTGGGAGACCCAGTACTTC.

CDR3 sequence reads: CASSAGENGYNEQFF. The CDR3, as DNA: TGCGCCAGCAGCGCGGGGGAGAACGGCTACAATGAGCAGTTCTTC. The chain employs TRBV10-1 and TRBJ2-1; 7 bases fit TRBD2. The CDR3 is 15 amino acids. V trimming: 6 bases; J trimming: 3 bases; junction bases outside the gene matches: 8. Germline V lookup: CDR1 WNHNN, CDR2 SYGVQD (reference sequence).

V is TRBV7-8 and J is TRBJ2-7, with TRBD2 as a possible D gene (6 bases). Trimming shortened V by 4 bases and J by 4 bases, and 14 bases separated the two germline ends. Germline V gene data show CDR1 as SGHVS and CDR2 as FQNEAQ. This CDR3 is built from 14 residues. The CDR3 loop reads CASSSRWGRYEQYF. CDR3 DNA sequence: TGTGCCAGCAGCTCTCGTTGGGGGAGGTACGAGCAGTACTTC.

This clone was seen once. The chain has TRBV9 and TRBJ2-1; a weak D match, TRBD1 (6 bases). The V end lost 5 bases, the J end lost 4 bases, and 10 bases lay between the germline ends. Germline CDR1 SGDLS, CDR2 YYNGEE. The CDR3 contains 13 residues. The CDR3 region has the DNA TGTGCCAGCAGTGGGGGACATTACAATGAGCAGTTCTTC. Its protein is CASSGGHYNEQFF.